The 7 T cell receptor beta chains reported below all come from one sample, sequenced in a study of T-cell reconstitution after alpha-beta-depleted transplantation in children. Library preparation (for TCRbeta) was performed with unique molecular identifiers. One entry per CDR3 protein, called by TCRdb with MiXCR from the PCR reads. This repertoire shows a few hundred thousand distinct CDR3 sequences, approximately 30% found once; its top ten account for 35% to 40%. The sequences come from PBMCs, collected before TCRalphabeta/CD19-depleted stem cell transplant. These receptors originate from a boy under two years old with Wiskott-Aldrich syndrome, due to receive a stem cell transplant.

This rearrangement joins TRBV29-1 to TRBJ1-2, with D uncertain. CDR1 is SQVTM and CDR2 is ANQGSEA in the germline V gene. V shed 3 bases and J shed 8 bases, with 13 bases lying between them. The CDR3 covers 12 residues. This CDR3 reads CSVDRLEVGYTF. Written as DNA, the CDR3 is TGCAGCGTTGATAGGTTGGAGGTCGGCTACACCTTC.

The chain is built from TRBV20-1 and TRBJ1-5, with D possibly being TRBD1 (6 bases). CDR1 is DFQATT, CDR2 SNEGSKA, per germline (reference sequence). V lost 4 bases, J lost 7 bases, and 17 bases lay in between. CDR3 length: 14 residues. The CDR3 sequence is CSANGWGADQPQHF. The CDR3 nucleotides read TGCAGTGCTAATGGGTGGGGGGCTGACCAGCCCCAGCATTTT.

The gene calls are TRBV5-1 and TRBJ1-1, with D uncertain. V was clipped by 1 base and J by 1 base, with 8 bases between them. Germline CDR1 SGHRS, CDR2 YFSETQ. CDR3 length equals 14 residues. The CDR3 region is CASSLNSWNTEAFF. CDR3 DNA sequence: TGCGCCAGCAGCTTGAACAGTTGGAACACTGAAGCTTTCTTT.

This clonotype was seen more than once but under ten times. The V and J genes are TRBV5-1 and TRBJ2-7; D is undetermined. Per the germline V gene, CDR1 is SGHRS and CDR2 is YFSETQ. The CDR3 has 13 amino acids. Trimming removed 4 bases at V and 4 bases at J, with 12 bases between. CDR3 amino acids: CASSLTDGYEQYF. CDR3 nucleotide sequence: TGCGCCAGCAGCCTAACGGACGGTTACGAGCAGTACTTC.

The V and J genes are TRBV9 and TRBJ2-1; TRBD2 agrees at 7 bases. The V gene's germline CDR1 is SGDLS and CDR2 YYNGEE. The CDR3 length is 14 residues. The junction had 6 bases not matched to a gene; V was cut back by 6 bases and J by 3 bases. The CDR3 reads CASTRTSFYNEQFF. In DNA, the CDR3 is TGTGCCAGCACCCGGACTAGTTTCTACAATGAGCAGTTCTTC.

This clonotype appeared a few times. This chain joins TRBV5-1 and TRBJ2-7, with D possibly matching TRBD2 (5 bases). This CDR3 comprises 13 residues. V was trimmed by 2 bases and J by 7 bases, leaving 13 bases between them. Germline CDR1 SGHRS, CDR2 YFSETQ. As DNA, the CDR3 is TGCGCCAGCAGCTTAGAAGGCCGGAGGGAGCAGTACTTC. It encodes CASSLEGRREQYF.

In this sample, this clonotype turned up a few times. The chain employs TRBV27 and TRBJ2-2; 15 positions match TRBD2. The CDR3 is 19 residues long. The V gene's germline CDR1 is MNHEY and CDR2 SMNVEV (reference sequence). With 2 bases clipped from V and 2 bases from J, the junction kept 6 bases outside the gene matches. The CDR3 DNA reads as TGTGCCAGCAGTTTACTGGGACTAGCGGGAGGCGATAACACCGGGGAGCTGTTTTTT. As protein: CASSLLGLAGGDNTGELFF.